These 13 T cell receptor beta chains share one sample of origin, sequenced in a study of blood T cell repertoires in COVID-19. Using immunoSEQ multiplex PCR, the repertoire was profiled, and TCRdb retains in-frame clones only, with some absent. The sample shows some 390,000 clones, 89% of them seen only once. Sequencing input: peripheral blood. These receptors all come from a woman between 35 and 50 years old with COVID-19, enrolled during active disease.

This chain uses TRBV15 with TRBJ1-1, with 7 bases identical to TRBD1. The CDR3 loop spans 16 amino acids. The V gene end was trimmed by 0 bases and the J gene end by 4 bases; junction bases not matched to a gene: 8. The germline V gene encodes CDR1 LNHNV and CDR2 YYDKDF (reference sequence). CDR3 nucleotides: TGTGCCACCAGCAGAGATTTCGGGACAGCGGGCACTGAAGCTTTCTTT. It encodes CATSRDFGTAGTEAFF.

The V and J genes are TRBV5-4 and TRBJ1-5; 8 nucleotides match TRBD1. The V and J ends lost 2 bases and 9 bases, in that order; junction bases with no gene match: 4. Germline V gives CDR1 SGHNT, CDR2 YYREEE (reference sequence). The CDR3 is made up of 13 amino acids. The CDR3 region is CASSFQGALPQHF. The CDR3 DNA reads TGTGCCAGCAGCTTTCAGGGGGCTCTGCCCCAGCATTTT.

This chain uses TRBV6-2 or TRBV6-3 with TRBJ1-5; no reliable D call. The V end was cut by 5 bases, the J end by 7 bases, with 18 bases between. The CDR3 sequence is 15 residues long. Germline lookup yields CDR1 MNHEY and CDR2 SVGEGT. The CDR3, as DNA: TGTGCCAGCAGTCTTTCCGGGAACTGGGCACAGCCCCAGCATTTT. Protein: CASSLSGNWAQPQHF.

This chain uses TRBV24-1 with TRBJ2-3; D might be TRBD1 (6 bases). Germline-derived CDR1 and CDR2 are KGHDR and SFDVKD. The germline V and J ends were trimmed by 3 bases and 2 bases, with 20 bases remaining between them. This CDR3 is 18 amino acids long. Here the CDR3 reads CATSDDGQPPLNTDTQYF. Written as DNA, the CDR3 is TGTGCCACCAGTGATGACGGACAGCCCCCTCTTAACACAGATACGCAGTATTTT.

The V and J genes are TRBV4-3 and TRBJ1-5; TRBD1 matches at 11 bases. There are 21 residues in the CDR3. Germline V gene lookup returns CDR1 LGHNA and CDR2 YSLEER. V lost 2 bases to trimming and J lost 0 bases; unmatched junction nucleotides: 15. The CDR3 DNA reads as TGCGCCAGCAGCCAAACACCAGCCGGGACAGGGGGAGGCTATAGCAATCAGCCCCAGCATTTT. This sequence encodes CASSQTPAGTGGGYSNQPQHF.

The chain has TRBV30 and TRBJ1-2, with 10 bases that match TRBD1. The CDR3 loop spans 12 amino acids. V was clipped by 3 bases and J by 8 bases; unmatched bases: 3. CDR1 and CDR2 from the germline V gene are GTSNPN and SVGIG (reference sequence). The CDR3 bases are TGTGCCTGGAGAAAGACAGGGGGCGGCTACACCTTC. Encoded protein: CAWRKTGGGYTF.

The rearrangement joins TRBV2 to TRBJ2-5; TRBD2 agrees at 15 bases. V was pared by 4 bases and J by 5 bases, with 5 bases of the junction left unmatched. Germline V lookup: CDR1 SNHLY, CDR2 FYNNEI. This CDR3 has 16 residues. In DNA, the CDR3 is TGTGCCAGCAGTGGAGGACTAGCGGGAGGGCTGGAGACCCAGTACTTC. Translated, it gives CASSGGLAGGLETQYF.

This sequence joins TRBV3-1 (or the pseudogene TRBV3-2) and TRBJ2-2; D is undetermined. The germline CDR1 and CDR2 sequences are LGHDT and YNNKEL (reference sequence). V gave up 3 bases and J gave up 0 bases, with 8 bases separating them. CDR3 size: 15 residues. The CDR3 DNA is TGTGCCAGCAGCCACAGGTCGACGAACACCGGGGAGCTGTTTTTT. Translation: CASSHRSTNTGELFF.

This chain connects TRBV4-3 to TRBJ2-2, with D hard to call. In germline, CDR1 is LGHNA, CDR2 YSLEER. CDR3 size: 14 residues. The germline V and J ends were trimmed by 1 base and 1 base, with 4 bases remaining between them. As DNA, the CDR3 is TGCGCCAGCAGCCAAGGAGAGAACACCGGGGAGCTGTTTTTT. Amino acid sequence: CASSQGENTGELFF.

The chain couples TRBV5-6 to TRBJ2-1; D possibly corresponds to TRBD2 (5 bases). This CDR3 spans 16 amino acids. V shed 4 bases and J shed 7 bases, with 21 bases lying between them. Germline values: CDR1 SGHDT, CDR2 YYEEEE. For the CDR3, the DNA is TGTGCCAGCAGCAATTGGGGTCTAGCCCTTCTGAATGAGCAGTTCTTC. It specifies CASSNWGLALLNEQFF.

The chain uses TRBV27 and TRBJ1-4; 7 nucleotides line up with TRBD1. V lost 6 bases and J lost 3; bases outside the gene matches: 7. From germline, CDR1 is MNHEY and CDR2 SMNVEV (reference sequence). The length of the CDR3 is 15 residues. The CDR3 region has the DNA TGTGCCAGCAGAGAACAGGGGATTCCTAATGAAAAACTGTTTTTT. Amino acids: CASREQGIPNEKLFF.

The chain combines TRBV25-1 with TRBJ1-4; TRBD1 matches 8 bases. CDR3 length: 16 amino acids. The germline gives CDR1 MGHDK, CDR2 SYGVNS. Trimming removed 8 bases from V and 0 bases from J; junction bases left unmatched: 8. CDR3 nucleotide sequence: TGTGCCAGCTCCCGGGACAGGCGTGCAACTAATGAAAAACTGTTTTTT. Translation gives CASSRDRRATNEKLFF.

DNA of the CDR3: TGTGCCAGCAGCTGGATAGAGACTAGAAAGTTCTTC. Translating it yields CASSWIETRKFF. The chain combines TRBV5-6 with TRBJ2-1, with D perhaps TRBD2 (6 bases). Trimming removed 3 bases at V and 14 bases at J, with 15 bases between. The length of the CDR3 is 12 residues. Germline-derived CDR1 and CDR2 are SGHDT and YYEEEE. The complete variable domain, with remaining parts taken from reference TRBV5-6 and TRBJ2-1, reads DAGVTQSPTHLIKTRGQQVTLRCSPKSGHDTVSWYQQALGQGPQFIFQYYEEEERQRGNFPDRFSGHQFPNYSSELNVNALLLGDSALYLCASSWIETRKFFGPGTRLTVL.